The 32 T cell receptor beta chains below all came from one sample that was sequenced in a study of molecular identifiers for immune sequencing clone quantification. TCRdb reprocessed the PCR reads with MiXCR, giving one entry per CDR3 protein. Here the sample spans about 640,000 distinct CDR3 sequences, 20% being singletons. Sequenced material: naive CD8+ T cells from blood, with Jurkat cell RNA spiked in. This sample's subset: FACS-sorted CD8+CD4-CCR7+CD45RA+ naive T cells. The receptors here all came from a human donor in good health. Some libraries in this study had Jurkat cell RNA spiked in.

Details on this clonotype: A read error may be the cause here, since a much bigger clone is one base away. This chain uses TRBV27 with TRBJ2-6; D possibly uses TRBD1 or TRBD2 (8 bases each). CDR1 and CDR2 (germline): MNHEY, SMNVEV (reference sequence). The CDR3 contains 17 residues. CDR3 DNA sequence: TGTGCCAGCCGGACAGGGACTAGTATCTCTGGGGCCAACGTCCTGGCTTTC. Amino acid sequence: CASRTGTSISGANVLAF.

In this sample, this clonotype turned up many times. The chain uses TRBV6-5 and TRBJ2-7, with D uncertain. The germline CDR1 and CDR2 sequences are MNHEY and SVGAGI. This CDR3 is built from 14 residues. V lost 6 bases and J lost 3, with 15 bases in between. The chain's CDR3 is CASSPAARHYEQYF. The CDR3 nucleotides read TGTGCCAGCAGCCCCGCTGCCCGACACTACGAGCAGTACTTC.

About this clonotype: The germline gene is not matched at one end of the junction; a read error may be the cause. This chain joins TRBV5-3 and TRBJ2-2; tentatively, D is TRBD2 (5 bases). TRBV5-3 is filed as an ORF, its function uncertain. The CDR3 consists of 14 residues. CDR3 residues: CTSSLELGLGELFF. In DNA, the CDR3 is TGTACCAGCAGCTTGGAACTAGGGCTAGGGGAGCTGTTTTTT.

Notes on this clonotype: This clone may be a read error of a much larger clone one base away. J is TRBJ1-6 and V is TRBV27, with D hard to call. The V gene lost 0 bases and the J gene lost 10 bases, with 13 bases spanning the gap. CDR1 is MNHEY, CDR2 SMNVEV, per germline (reference sequence). This CDR3 spans 15 amino acids. The CDR3 loop reads CASSLSSTVLSPLHF. The CDR3 DNA follows: TGTGCCAGCAGTTTATCGTCCACCGTACTCTCACCCCTCCACTTT.

V is TRBV7-9 and J is TRBJ1-2, with D perhaps matching TRBD1 (6 bases). This CDR3 is 15 amino acids long. The germline V gene has CDR1 SEHNR and CDR2 FQNEAQ (reference sequence). V lost 3 bases and J lost 6, with 17 bases in between. CDR3 amino acids: CASSFTGTQMNGYTF. The CDR3 bases are TGTGCCAGCAGCTTCACCGGGACACAAATGAATGGCTACACCTTC.

Turning to this clonotype: A much more abundant neighbour one base away suggests this may be a read error. This chain joins TRBV27 and TRBJ2-2; D might be TRBD1 (5 bases). The CDR3 consists of 15 residues. V was pared by 4 bases and J by 2 bases, with 11 bases between. The germline V gene encodes CDR1 MNHEY and CDR2 SMNVEV (reference sequence). The CDR3 loop is CASSWRQRNTGELFF. DNA for the CDR3: TGTGCCAGCAGTTGGAGACAGAGAAACACCGGGGAGCTGTTTTTT.

A few counts support this clonotype. CDR3 in DNA: TGTGCCAGCAGTGACGGGACAGGGGGATTGTATGGCTACACCTTC. Protein product: CASSDGTGGLYGYTF. This chain links TRBV6-4 with TRBJ1-2, with TRBD1 identical over 11 bases. Trimming removed 2 bases from V and 5 bases from J; junction bases left unmatched: 4. The germline V gene has CDR1 MRHNA and CDR2 SNTAGT. CDR3 size: 15 residues.

Regarding this clonotype: A much more abundant neighbour one base away suggests this may be a read error. V and J are TRBV13 and TRBJ2-5; 7 nucleotides align to TRBD2. Germline V gene data show CDR1 as PRHDT and CDR2 as FYEKMQ (reference sequence). CDR3 size: 12 residues. Here the CDR3 reads CAGSSIAGTQYF. DNA for the CDR3: TGTGCCGGCAGCTCGATAGCGGGGACCCAGTACTTC.

To note about this clonotype: This sequence may be a read error, since a much larger clone differs from it by one base. J is TRBJ2-3 and V is TRBV5-3; 9 positions agree with TRBD2. TRBV5-3 has ORF status, its function being uncertain. The CDR3 extends over 17 amino acids. The CDR3 sequence: CASSLVGSGSAIGTQYF. In DNA form, the CDR3 reads TGTGCCAGCAGCTTGGTGGGTAGCGGGAGTGCAATAGGTACGCAGTATTTT.

This clonotype was observed at least ten times. The rearrangement joins TRBV24-1 to TRBJ2-2; D is ambiguous. The CDR3 has 13 residues. Per germline, CDR1 KGHDR and CDR2 SFDVKD. V lost 4 bases to trimming and J lost 2 bases, with 4 bases between them. As DNA, the CDR3 is TGTGCCACCAGTGACTATAACACCGGGGAGCTGTTTTTT. Translated, it gives CATSDYNTGELFF.

This clonotype was counted between two and nine times. The chain carries TRBV24-1 and TRBJ2-2, with D perhaps TRBD1 (6 bases). Germline-derived CDR1 and CDR2 are KGHDR and SFDVKD. The CDR3 extends over 18 amino acids. The V gene lost 0 bases and the J gene lost 7 bases, with 20 bases spanning the gap. The CDR3, as DNA: TGTGCCACCAGTGATTTGCACAGGGTACTTGGTTCGTACGGGGAGCTGTTTTTT. Amino acids: CATSDLHRVLGSYGELFF.

There are many counts of this clonotype. The V and J genes are TRBV12-3 or TRBV12-4 and TRBJ2-7; unclear D gene. V lost 3 bases and J 6 bases, leaving 9 bases between the germline ends. This CDR3 has 12 residues. The CDR3: CASSFAGPEQYF. CDR3 DNA sequence: TGTGCCAGCAGTTTTGCAGGTCCCGAGCAGTACTTC.

This clonotype was recorded at least ten times. The chain employs TRBV4-3 and TRBJ2-7; the D call may be TRBD1 or TRBD2 (5 bases each). The CDR3 runs to 15 residues. Germline CDR1 and CDR2: LGHNA and YSLEER. Between the trimmed V and J ends, which lost 4 bases and 1 base, there was a span of 14 bases. The CDR3 region has the DNA TGCGCCAGCAGCCCTGAGTGGGGGAAATCCTACGAGCAGTACTTC. It is translated as CASSPEWGKSYEQYF.

On this clonotype itself: A read error may explain this, as a much larger clone is one base away. The chain couples TRBV6-2 or TRBV6-3 to TRBJ2-2, with 8 nucleotides matching TRBD1. CDR1 is MNHEY and CDR2 is SVGEGT in the germline V gene. CDR3 length equals 15 residues. The CDR3 is CASSDRGDLTGGLFF. The DNA of the CDR3 is TGTGCCAGCAGTGACAGGGGAGATCTGACCGGGGGGCTGTTTTTT.

This clonotype has a count of ten or more. The chain employs TRBV7-9 and TRBJ2-4; D unclear. Trimming pared 5 bases from V and 2 bases from J, leaving 22 bases between. This CDR3 comprises 18 residues. The V gene's germline CDR1 is SEHNR and CDR2 FQNEAQ (reference sequence). The CDR3 DNA reads TGTGCCAGCAGCCCCTCGGAATGGACCAGGTCGCCCAAAAACATTCAGTACTTC. Residues: CASSPSEWTRSPKNIQYF.

This clonotype occurred a few times. J is TRBJ1-1 and V is TRBV28; D not certain. The CDR3 runs to 12 residues. Trimming removed 2 bases at V and 10 bases at J, with 11 bases between. The germline V gene encodes CDR1 MDHEN and CDR2 SYDVKM. CDR3 loop: CASSLQGNLAFF. The CDR3 region has the DNA TGTGCCAGCAGTTTACAAGGCAATTTAGCTTTCTTT.

This clonotype was recorded at least ten times. The chain combines TRBV5-4 with TRBJ1-1; D perhaps matches TRBD1 (5 bases). The V and J ends lost 5 bases and 0 bases respectively, with 8 bases between them. Germline V gives CDR1 SGHNT, CDR2 YYREEE (reference sequence). The CDR3 length is 13 residues. The CDR3 DNA sequence: TGTGCCAGCAGATGGGGGTTGAACACTGAAGCTTTCTTT. Protein sequence: CASRWGLNTEAFF.

This clonotype has at least ten counts. The chain couples TRBV4-3 to TRBJ1-5; D not resolved. Germline V lookup: CDR1 LGHNA, CDR2 YSLEER. V lost 0 bases to trimming and J lost 6 bases, with 9 bases between them. This CDR3 region has 14 residues. The CDR3 here is CASSQDITGQPQHF. The CDR3 region has the DNA TGCGCCAGCAGCCAAGACATTACGGGTCAGCCCCAGCATTTT.

About this clonotype: This may be a read error, as it is one base from a much larger clone. CDR3 sequence: CASSLYMYEQHF. The CDR3 region has the DNA TGTGCCAGCAGTTTATACATGTACGAGCAGCACTTC. The chain links TRBV28 to TRBJ2-7; D unclear. This CDR3 is built from 12 residues. Germline values: CDR1 MDHEN, CDR2 SYDVKM.

This clonotype was counted at least ten times. The chain uses TRBV12-3 or TRBV12-4 and TRBJ2-5; TRBD1 might be the D (5 bases). The CDR3 runs 13 residues. V was pared by 6 bases and J by 8 bases, with 16 bases between. The CDR3 reads CASSPVDRATQYF. The CDR3 DNA is TGTGCCAGCAGCCCCGTCGACAGAGCCACCCAGTACTTC.

This clonotype occurred many times. The V call is TRBV6-1, the J call TRBJ1-1; D is ambiguous. The CDR3 is made up of 12 amino acids. Germline lookup yields CDR1 MNHNS and CDR2 SASEGT. The germline V and J ends were trimmed by 11 bases and 6 bases, with 16 bases remaining between them. CDR3 nucleotide sequence: TGTGCCCACTCGGCGGGTTTTCCTGAAGCTTTCTTT. Protein product: CAHSAGFPEAFF.

There are many counts of this clonotype. The V gene is TRBV6-5, the J gene TRBJ2-5, with 14 bases that match TRBD2. V dropped 4 bases and J dropped 2; count of bases not matched to a gene: 21. The CDR3 spans 22 residues. CDR1 is MNHEY, CDR2 SVGAGI, per germline. Here the CDR3 DNA reads TGTGCCAGCAGTTCAAATCTTGTTCATTCGGGACTAGCGGGGGTTTGGCAAGAGACCCAGTACTTC. Translation: CASSSNLVHSGLAGVWQETQYF.

Comment on this clonotype: A much more abundant neighbour one base away suggests this may be a read error. This chain joins TRBV12-5 and TRBJ1-1, with no clear D. CDR1 is LGHNT, CDR2 FRNRAP, per germline. V was pared by 6 bases and J by 8 bases, with 13 bases between. This CDR3 spans 12 amino acids. DNA for the CDR3: TGTGCTAGTGGCGACCGAAACAAGGAAGCTTTCTTT. Translating it yields CASGDRNKEAFF.

This clonotype was picked up many times. The chain joins TRBV4-2 to TRBJ2-7; D possibly corresponds to TRBD2 (6 bases). The CDR3 runs 14 residues. CDR1 is LGHNA and CDR2 is YNFKEQ in the germline V gene. Trimming cost V 4 bases and J 5 bases, with 15 bases left between them. In nucleotides, the CDR3 is TGTGCCAGCAGCCCCCGGGGTTGGAGGGACGAGCAGTACTTC. Protein product: CASSPRGWRDEQYF.

This clonotype was seen a few times. The J gene is TRBJ2-7, the V gene TRBV10-2; tentative D call: TRBD2 (5 bases). CDR3 size: 13 residues. From germline, CDR1 is WSHSY and CDR2 SAAADI. The germline V and J ends were trimmed by 6 bases and 0 bases, with 9 bases remaining between them. The CDR3 spells CASSEGISYEQYF. DNA for the CDR3: TGCGCCAGCAGCGAGGGAATCTCCTACGAGCAGTACTTC.

In its sample, this clonotype was seen many times. The V and J genes are TRBV9 and TRBJ1-1, with unresolved D. Germline V gene lookup returns CDR1 SGDLS and CDR2 YYNGEE. The CDR3 covers 14 residues. Trimming took off 4 bases at V and 4 bases at J, with 14 bases between the two ends. Here the CDR3 reads CASSQGAGGTEAFF. The CDR3 DNA reads TGTGCCAGCAGCCAAGGAGCCGGAGGCACTGAAGCTTTCTTT.

This clonotype was recorded at least ten times. V and J are TRBV24-1 and TRBJ2-3; 10 bases are a match to TRBD1. The germline CDR1 and CDR2 sequences are KGHDR and SFDVKD. V gave up 9 bases and J gave up 0 bases; unmatched junction bases: 5. The CDR3 is made up of 15 amino acids. CDR3 protein: CATRQGADSTDTQYF. The CDR3 DNA is TGTGCCACCCGACAGGGGGCGGACAGCACAGATACGCAGTATTTT.

The sample holds many counts of this clonotype. J is TRBJ2-1 and V is TRBV30; 8 bases map to TRBD2. The CDR3 totals 17 residues. CDR1 is GTSNPN, CDR2 SVGIG, per germline (reference sequence). V lost 2 bases to trimming and J lost 8 bases; unmatched junction nucleotides: 17. The CDR3 loop is CAWSQLGLAGPGDEQFF. The CDR3, as DNA: TGTGCCTGGAGTCAACTCGGACTAGCAGGCCCGGGTGATGAGCAGTTCTTC.

Remarks on this clonotype: A much larger clonotype is one base distant, so this may be a read error. This chain connects TRBV9 to TRBJ2-7; a possible D gene is TRBD2 (8 bases). Germline V gives CDR1 SGDLS, CDR2 YYNGEE. CDR3 length equals 13 residues. CDR3 sequence: CAGSGGQSYEQYF. CDR3 coding DNA: TGTGCCGGCAGCGGGGGACAGTCCTACGAGCAGTACTTC.

As for this clonotype: A read error may be the cause here, since a much bigger clone is one base away. The missing conserved phenylalanine or tryptophan at the end of this CDR3 makes a read error likely. The genes are TRBV20-1 and TRBJ2-3; D is possibly TRBD2 (6 bases). V was cut by 3 bases and J by 1 base, with 11 bases left in between. CDR1 DFQATT and CDR2 SNEGSKA come from the germline V gene (reference sequence). This CDR3 is 14 amino acids long. For the CDR3, the DNA is TGCAGTGCTAGGGGGGGACTCGGCACAGATACGCAGTATTCT. It yields the protein CSARGGLGTDTQYS.

The table lists this clonotype with many counts. The rearrangement joins TRBV20-1 to TRBJ1-2; D not certain. The germline CDR1 and CDR2 sequences are DFQATT and SNEGSKA (reference sequence). The CDR3 sequence is 14 residues long. Trimming took 2 bases from V and 3 from J, leaving 13 bases between them. The CDR3 DNA reads TGCAGTGCTAGACCCGGACTGCTCGACTATGGCTACACCTTC. Amino acids: CSARPGLLDYGYTF.

This clonotype has at least ten counts. The J gene is TRBJ1-1, the V gene TRBV6-2 or TRBV6-3; 10 bases are a match to TRBD1. This CDR3 spans 16 amino acids. Germline CDR1 is MNHEY and CDR2 is SVGEGT. V lost 1 base and J lost 3; bases outside the gene matches: 5. For the CDR3, the DNA is TGTGCCAGCAGTTACTTCAGGACAGGGGGGGACACTGAAGCTTTCTTT. Translated, it gives CASSYFRTGGDTEAFF.